Following are 25 T cell receptor beta chains from one sample sequenced in a study of shared clonotypes between healthy human individuals. The protocol was immunoSEQ multiplex PCR, while the TCRdb copy is restricted to in-frame clones and leaves out a portion. The sample records around 2.5 million clones, 93% being singletons. The sequenced sample consisted of naive CD4+ T cells from PBMCs. Sample subset: CD45RA+ positively selected. The receptors were sampled from a young man in good health. Some clones in this sample may be carry-over from other donors' samples.

This clone showed up just once. The chain has TRBV7-3 and TRBJ2-3; 10 bases are a match to TRBD2. This CDR3 spans 21 amino acids. V shed 5 bases and J 0 bases; nucleotides not matched to a gene: 20. Looked up from germline, CDR1 is SGHTA and CDR2 is FQGTGA. CDR3 DNA: TGTGCCAGCAGCCCCACGCCAGGGGGCAGGACTAGCGGACCTAGCACAGATACGCAGTATTTT. Translation gives CASSPTPGGRTSGPSTDTQYF.

V and J are TRBV5-1 and TRBJ2-6; D might be TRBD2 (6 bases). The germline V gene has CDR1 SGHRS and CDR2 YFSETQ. CDR3 length: 14 residues. V was shortened by 7 bases and J by 2 bases, with 10 bases between the two germline ends. CDR3 DNA: TGCGCCAGCGGGGGGTTTACTGGGGCCAACGTCCTGACTTTC. Translating gives CASGGFTGANVLTF.

The chain couples TRBV4-3 to TRBJ2-7, with 10 bases fitting TRBD2. The CDR3 is 15 residues long. Germline CDR1 is LGHNA and CDR2 is YSLEER. Trimming took 8 bases from V and 2 from J; bases not matched to a gene: 9. The CDR3 nucleotides read TGCGCCAGCCGTAAGGTAGCGGGAGGCCCCTACGAGCAGTACTTC. Its translation: CASRKVAGGPYEQYF.

This sequence joins TRBV7-9 and TRBJ2-3, with 8 bases matching TRBD2. Trimming cost V 1 base and J 2 bases; bases outside gene matches: 5. The CDR3 covers 16 residues. The germline V gene encodes CDR1 SEHNR and CDR2 FQNEAQ (reference sequence). The CDR3 sequence is CASSLGTSGPTDTQYF. In DNA form, the CDR3 reads TGTGCCAGCAGCTTAGGCACTAGCGGCCCCACAGATACGCAGTATTTT.

This rearrangement joins TRBV19 to TRBJ2-1; D call uncertain. CDR3 length equals 17 residues. V gave up 6 bases and J gave up 4 bases, with 22 bases separating them. Germline CDR1 LNHDA, CDR2 SQIVND (reference sequence). CDR3 sequence: CASSQSHFSRPYNEQFF. In nucleotides, the CDR3 is TGTGCCAGTAGCCAGTCTCATTTTAGCCGCCCTTACAATGAGCAGTTCTTC.

This rearrangement joins TRBV11-2 to TRBJ2-7; TRBD1 agrees at 9 bases. J lost 6 bases, V lost 5 bases, and 8 bases had no gene match. Per germline, CDR1 SGHAT and CDR2 FQNNGV. The CDR3 is 14 amino acids. The chain's CDR3 is CASSKGTGRGEQYF. The CDR3, as DNA: TGTGCCAGCAGCAAGGGGACAGGGAGAGGCGAGCAGTACTTC.

The V call is TRBV5-1, the J call TRBJ2-6; D is ambiguous. Germline-derived CDR1 and CDR2 are SGHRS and YFSETQ. This CDR3 is built from 16 residues. V was shortened by 4 bases and J by 0 bases, with 11 bases between the two germline ends. The CDR3 is CASSPTSISGANVLTF. CDR3 coding DNA: TGCGCCAGCAGCCCTACCAGTATCTCTGGGGCCAACGTCCTGACTTTC.

The V gene is TRBV18, the J gene TRBJ2-1, with D maybe TRBD1 (6 bases). The CDR3 is made up of 14 amino acids. Trimming cost V 0 bases and J 8 bases, with 11 bases left between them. The V gene's germline CDR1 is KGHSH and CDR2 LQKENI. In DNA form, the CDR3 reads TGTGCCAGCTCACCACCGGTCCCAGGGGATGAGCAGTTCTTC. Translation gives CASSPPVPGDEQFF.

The chain joins TRBV11-3 to TRBJ2-1; 9 positions agree with TRBD2. The length of the CDR3 is 16 residues. V gave up 5 bases and J gave up 0 bases; unmatched junction bases: 5. Germline values: CDR1 SGHNT, CDR2 YENEEA. The CDR3, as DNA: TGTGCCAGCAGCAAACGAGCGGGAGGCTCCTACAATGAGCAGTTCTTC. Protein product: CASSKRAGGSYNEQFF.

V is TRBV9 and J is TRBJ2-5; 10 nucleotides line up with TRBD2. The V and J ends lost 4 bases and 5 bases, in that order; junction bases with no gene match: 8. Germline V gene data show CDR1 as SGDLS and CDR2 as YYNGEE. The CDR3 sequence is 15 residues long. In DNA, the CDR3 is TGTGCCAGCAGCCGAACTAGCGGGACATTTGAGACCCAGTACTTC. This gives the protein CASSRTSGTFETQYF.

This chain joins TRBV7-9 and TRBJ1-4; no reliable D call. Germline V gives CDR1 SEHNR, CDR2 FQNEAQ (reference sequence). This CDR3 comprises 12 residues. Trimming took 5 bases from V and 6 from J, leaving 7 bases between them. The CDR3 DNA is TGTGCCAGCAGCCCAGAGGATGAAAAACTGTTTTTT. Protein product: CASSPEDEKLFF.

V usage is TRBV5-1 and J usage is TRBJ1-4; D not certain. The V end was cut by 4 bases, the J end by 0 bases, with 13 bases between. Germline CDR1 reads SGHRS; CDR2 reads YFSETQ. CDR3 length: 16 amino acids. This CDR3 is CASSDLSPSTNEKLFF. CDR3 in DNA: TGCGCCAGCAGCGACCTCAGCCCTTCAACTAATGAAAAACTGTTTTTT.

This clone was counted a single time. This chain links TRBV5-4 with TRBJ2-3; no clear D gene. Germline V gene sequence: CDR1 SGHNT, CDR2 YYREEE (reference sequence). Trimming left V 4 bases short and J 2 bases short, with 5 bases between. CDR3 length: 12 amino acids. CDR3 amino acids: CASSLHTDTQYF. As DNA, the CDR3 is TGTGCCAGCAGCCTACACACAGATACGCAGTATTTT.

The V and J genes are TRBV7-2 and TRBJ2-6, with 7 bases that match TRBD1. CDR1 SGHTA and CDR2 FQGNSA come from the germline V gene. This CDR3 contains 15 residues. With 7 bases clipped from V and 0 bases from J, the junction kept 3 bases outside the gene matches. CDR3 DNA sequence: TGTGCCAGCATTAAGGGGGCCTCTGGGGCCAACGTCCTGACTTTC. Translated, it gives CASIKGASGANVLTF.

The chain is built from TRBV6-5 and TRBJ2-1; D is unresolved. The ends were cut back, 0 bases at V and 4 bases at J, with 13 bases in the middle. Germline V gene sequence: CDR1 MNHEY, CDR2 SVGAGI. The CDR3 spans 16 residues. DNA for the CDR3: TGTGCCAGCAGTTACTCGCCGGCTAGGTATTACAATGAGCAGTTCTTC. This sequence encodes CASSYSPARYYNEQFF.

This sequence joins TRBV12-5 and TRBJ2-2, with D unclear. V gave up 7 bases and J gave up 0 bases, with 9 bases separating them. Germline V gives CDR1 LGHNT, CDR2 FRNRAP. The CDR3 runs 14 residues. CDR3 sequence reads: CASAMGTNTGELFF. The CDR3 DNA reads as TGTGCTAGTGCCATGGGGACGAACACCGGGGAGCTGTTTTTT.

This chain joins TRBV27 and TRBJ2-3, with 7 bases fitting TRBD1. Germline V gene sequence: CDR1 MNHEY, CDR2 SMNVEV (reference sequence). V dropped 2 bases and J dropped 9; count of bases not matched to a gene: 8. The CDR3 spans 14 residues. The CDR3 sequence is CASSLTTGKGTQYF. CDR3 in DNA: TGTGCCAGCAGTTTAACGACAGGGAAAGGAACGCAGTATTTT.

This chain connects TRBV15 to TRBJ2-3; no reliable D call. Trimming pared 1 base from V and 10 bases from J, leaving 12 bases between. CDR3 length: 13 amino acids. The V gene's germline CDR1 is LNHNV and CDR2 YYDKDF (reference sequence). The CDR3 sequence: CATSRVSQRPQYF. CDR3 nucleotide sequence: TGTGCCACCAGCAGAGTCAGTCAACGTCCGCAGTATTTT.

V usage is TRBV14 and J usage is TRBJ2-1; TRBD2 matches 13 bases. The J segment lost 6 bases and the V segment lost 3 bases, leaving 5 bases of the junction unmatched. Germline CDR1 SGHDN, CDR2 FVKESK. CDR3 size: 16 residues. The DNA for the CDR3 is TGTGCCAGCAGCCAGACTAGCGGGAGGCCCCGCAATGAGCAGTTCTTC. It codes for CASSQTSGRPRNEQFF.

The chain has TRBV6-5 and TRBJ1-1, with 8 bases lining up with TRBD1. The germline V gene encodes CDR1 MNHEY and CDR2 SVGAGI. With V trimmed by 5 bases and J by 11 bases, 7 bases remained unmatched. This CDR3 is 12 amino acids long. Here the CDR3 DNA reads TGTGCCAGCAGTGACAGGGGTGGAACGGCTTTCTTT. Translation: CASSDRGGTAFF.

The V gene is TRBV18, the J gene TRBJ2-3; D unclear. Germline V gene data show CDR1 as KGHSH and CDR2 as LQKENI. The CDR3 spans 12 residues. V dropped 6 bases and J dropped 6 bases, with 10 bases sitting between them. The CDR3 DNA sequence: TGTGCCAGCTCCCTTCCGCAGGATACGCAGTATTTT. As protein: CASSLPQDTQYF.

The J gene is TRBJ2-3, the V gene TRBV7-2, with D maybe TRBD1 (6 bases). The germline CDR1 and CDR2 sequences are SGHTA and FQGNSA. This CDR3 is built from 13 residues. Trimming cost V 4 bases and J 5 bases, with 10 bases left between them. CDR3 in amino acids: CASSSSRGDTQYF. CDR3 DNA: TGTGCCAGCAGCTCGAGCAGGGGAGATACGCAGTATTTT.

V usage is TRBV6-1 and J usage is TRBJ2-1; 8 nucleotides align to TRBD2. This CDR3 region has 13 residues. Germline assignment: CDR1 MNHNS and CDR2 SASEGT. Trimming at V came to 6 bases and at J to 6 bases, leaving 4 bases not matched to a gene. The CDR3 is CASSGTSRNEQFF. For the CDR3, the DNA is TGTGCCAGCAGCGGGACTAGTCGCAATGAGCAGTTCTTC.

The chain links TRBV11-3 to TRBJ2-3; maybe TRBD2 (6 bases). Germline lookup yields CDR1 SGHNT and CDR2 YENEEA. CDR3 length equals 17 residues. With 3 bases removed from V and 0 bases from J, the gap between germline ends came to 16 bases. The CDR3 bases are TGTGCCAGCAGCTTCGGTAATTGGGCGGGGAGCACAGATACGCAGTATTTT. This encodes CASSFGNWAGSTDTQYF.

V and J are TRBV15 and TRBJ1-2; D gene ambiguous. With 1 base removed from V and 4 bases from J, the gap between germline ends came to 10 bases. There are 14 residues in the CDR3. Germline V gene lookup returns CDR1 LNHNV and CDR2 YYDKDF (reference sequence). DNA for the CDR3: TGTGCCACCAGCAGAGGGCAGGTCCTCTATGGCTACACCTTC. Encoded protein: CATSRGQVLYGYTF.